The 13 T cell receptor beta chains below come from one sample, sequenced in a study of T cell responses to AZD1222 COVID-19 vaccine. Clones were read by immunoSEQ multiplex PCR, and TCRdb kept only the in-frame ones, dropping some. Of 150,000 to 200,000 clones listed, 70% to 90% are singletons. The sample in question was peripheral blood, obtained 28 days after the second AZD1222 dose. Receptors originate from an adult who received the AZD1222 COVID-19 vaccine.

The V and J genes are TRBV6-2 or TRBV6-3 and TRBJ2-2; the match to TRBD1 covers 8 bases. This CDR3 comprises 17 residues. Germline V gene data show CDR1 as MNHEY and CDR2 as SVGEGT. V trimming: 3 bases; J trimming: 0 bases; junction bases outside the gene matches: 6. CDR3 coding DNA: TGTGCCAGCAGTTATTTAGCAGGGGGCGCGAACACCGGGGAGCTGTTTTTT. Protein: CASSYLAGGANTGELFF.

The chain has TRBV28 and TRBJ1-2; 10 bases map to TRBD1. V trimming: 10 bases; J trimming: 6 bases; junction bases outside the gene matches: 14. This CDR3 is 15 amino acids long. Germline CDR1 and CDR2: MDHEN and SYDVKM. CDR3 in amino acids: CATKQVGDRGHGYTF. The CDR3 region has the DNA TGTGCCACCAAGCAGGTCGGGGACAGGGGACATGGCTACACCTTC.

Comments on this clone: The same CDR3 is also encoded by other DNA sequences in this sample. CDR3 in amino acids: CASSPTGGTGNTIYF. CDR3 nucleotide sequence: TGTGCCAGCAGTCCAACAGGGGGGACTGGAAACACCATATATTTT. V gene TRBV5-6 combines with J gene TRBJ1-3, with 8 positions matching TRBD1. The CDR3 length is 15 residues. Germline V gene data show CDR1 as SGHDT and CDR2 as YYEEEE. V dropped 5 bases and J dropped 2; count of bases not matched to a gene: 6.

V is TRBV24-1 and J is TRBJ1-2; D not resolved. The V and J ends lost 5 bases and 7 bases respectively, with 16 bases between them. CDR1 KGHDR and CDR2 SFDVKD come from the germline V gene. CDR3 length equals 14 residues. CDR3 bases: TGTGCCACCAGTGTGGCGCCGGAGCCTGCTGGCTACACCTTC. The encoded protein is CATSVAPEPAGYTF.

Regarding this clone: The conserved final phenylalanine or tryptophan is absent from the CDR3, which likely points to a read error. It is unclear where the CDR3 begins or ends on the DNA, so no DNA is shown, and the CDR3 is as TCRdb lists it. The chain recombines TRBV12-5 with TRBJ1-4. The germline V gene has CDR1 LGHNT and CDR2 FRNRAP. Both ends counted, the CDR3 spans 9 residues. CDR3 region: CASGRALIG.

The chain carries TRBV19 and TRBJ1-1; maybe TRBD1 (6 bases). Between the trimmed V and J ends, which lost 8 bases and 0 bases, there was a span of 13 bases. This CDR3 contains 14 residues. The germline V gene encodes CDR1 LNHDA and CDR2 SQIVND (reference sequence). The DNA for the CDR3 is TGTGCCAGTGGAACAGGGACTATGAACACTGAAGCTTTCTTT. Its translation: CASGTGTMNTEAFF.

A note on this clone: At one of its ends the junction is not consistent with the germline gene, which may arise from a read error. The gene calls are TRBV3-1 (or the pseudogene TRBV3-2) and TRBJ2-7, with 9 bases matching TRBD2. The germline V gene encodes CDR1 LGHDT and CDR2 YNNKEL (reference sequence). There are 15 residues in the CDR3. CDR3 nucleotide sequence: TGTGCCAGCACCCAAGCGGGGGGCAACTCCTACGAGCAGTACTTC. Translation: CASTQAGGNSYEQYF.

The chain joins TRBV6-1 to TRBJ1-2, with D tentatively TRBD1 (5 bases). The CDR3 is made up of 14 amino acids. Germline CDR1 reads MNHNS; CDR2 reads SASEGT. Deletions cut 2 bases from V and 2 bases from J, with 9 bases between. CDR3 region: CASSERGLNYGYTF. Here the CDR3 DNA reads TGTGCCAGCAGTGAAAGGGGACTAAACTATGGCTACACCTTC.

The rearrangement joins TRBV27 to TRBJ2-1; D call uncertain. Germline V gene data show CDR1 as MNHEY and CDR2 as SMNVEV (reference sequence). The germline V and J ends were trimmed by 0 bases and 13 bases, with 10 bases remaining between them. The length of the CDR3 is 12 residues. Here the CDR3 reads CASSLSGVYQFF. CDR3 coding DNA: TGTGCCAGCAGTTTATCGGGCGTGTACCAGTTCTTC.

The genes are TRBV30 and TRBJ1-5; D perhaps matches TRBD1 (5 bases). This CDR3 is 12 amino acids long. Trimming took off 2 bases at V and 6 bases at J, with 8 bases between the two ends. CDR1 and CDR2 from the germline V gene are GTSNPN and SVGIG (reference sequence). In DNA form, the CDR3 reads TGTGCCTGGAGTAAGGGGCCTCAGCCCCAGCATTTT. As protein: CAWSKGPQPQHF.

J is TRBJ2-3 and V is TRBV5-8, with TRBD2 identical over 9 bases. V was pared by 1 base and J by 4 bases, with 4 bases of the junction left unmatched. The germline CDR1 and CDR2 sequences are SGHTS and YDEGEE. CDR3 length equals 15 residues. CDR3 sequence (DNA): TGTGCCAGCAGCTTGTATGCGGGGGGGTCAGATACGCAGTATTTT. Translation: CASSLYAGGSDTQYF.

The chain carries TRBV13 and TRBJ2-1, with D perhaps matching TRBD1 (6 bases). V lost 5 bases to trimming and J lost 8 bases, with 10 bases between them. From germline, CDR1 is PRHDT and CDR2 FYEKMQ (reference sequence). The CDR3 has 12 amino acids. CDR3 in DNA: TGTGCCAGCAGCCCCAGGGGCTATGAGCAGTTCTTC. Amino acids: CASSPRGYEQFF.

The CDR3 protein is CAISYNYGYTF. The CDR3 region has the DNA TGTGCCATCAGTTACAACTATGGCTACACCTTC. J is TRBJ1-2 and V is TRBV10-3; D is ambiguous. The V end lost 5 bases, the J end lost 2 bases, and 3 bases lay between the germline ends. The germline gives CDR1 ENHRY, CDR2 SYGVKD. The length of the CDR3 is 11 residues.